A selection of T cell receptor beta chains follows, all from one sample in a study of T cell changes during pregnancy in multiple sclerosis. Sequencing was performed with immunoSEQ multiplex PCR; in TCRdb, only in-frame clones are kept and a portion is missing. The table lists tens of thousands of clones, approximately 89% of them singletons. The sample was CD4+ T cells from peripheral blood mononuclear cells, taken in the second trimester of pregnancy. The receptors were sampled from a female donor with multiple sclerosis, enrolled in a pregnancy study. The CDR3 runs from the conserved cysteine through the conserved F or W. A D gene is named only where the DNA matches it firmly. Not every row has a clone size; where given, it reads once, few, many or a size class.

TRBJ2-7,TRBV4-3,NA,TRBD1,CASSQEEGAEQYF
TRBJ1-1,TRBV19,NA,TRBD1,CASSKAPGQGFPEAFF
TRBJ1-1,TRBV7-9,NA,NA,CASSLALQGSEAFF
TRBJ1-3,TRBV9,NA,NA,CASSDRGSSGNTIYF
TRBJ1-2,TRBV6-5,NA,NA,CASSLHLGGGSGYTF
TRBJ2-1,TRBV7-3,NA,NA,CASSSDSSSYNEQFF
TRBJ1-2,TRBV29-1,NA,TRBD1,CSVEAGTGYYGYTF
TRBJ2-7,TRBV28,NA,NA,CASSPPGGLSYEQYF
TRBJ2-3,TRBV6-5,NA,TRBD2,CASSSAGGTDTQYF
TRBJ2-7,TRBV5-1,once,TRBD1,CASSLGGTGTYEQYF
TRBJ2-4,TRBV5-1,NA,NA,CASRPGGGVKNIQYF
TRBJ2-7,TRBV7-9,NA,NA,CASSPQGGPYEQYF
TRBJ2-7,TRBV28,NA,NA,CASSLSATSSYEQYF
TRBJ1-4,TRBV6-1,once,NA,CASTRRGTGNEKLFF
TRBJ2-3,TRBV7-2,once,NA,CASSTRGRADTQYF
TRBJ2-2,TRBV7-9,NA,NA,CASRQGGDTGELFF
TRBJ2-7,TRBV5-6,once,TRBD2,CASTLAGRGSYEQYF
TRBJ2-1,TRBV5-1,NA,NA,CASSLVWRGENEQFF
TRBJ2-1,TRBV28,NA,NA,CASSLNPRYEQFF
TRBJ2-7,TRBV5-4,NA,NA,CASSHHNSYEQYF
TRBJ1-5,TRBV28,NA,TRBD1,CAITPGQSYQPQHF
TRBJ2-1,TRBV28,NA,TRBD2,CASSLYPGSGGNNEQFF
TRBJ2-1,TRBV5-1,NA,TRBD2,CASNDGGAVNEQFF
TRBJ2-1,TRBV6-1,once,TRBD2,CASSAFGGGSEQFF
TRBJ2-7,TRBV11-3,once,NA,CASSLNQGGEQYF
TRBJ1-6,TRBV30,NA,NA,CAWSAGLGSPLHF
TRBJ1-2,TRBV5-1,NA,TRBD1,CASYPGTGTNYGYTF
TRBJ1-5,TRBV10-3,NA,NA,CAISAGIRNQPQHF
TRBJ2-1,TRBV5-1,NA,TRBD2,CASSLEGGGLAGDNEQFF
TRBJ2-5,TRBV7-2,once,NA,CASSSTVEETQYF
TRBJ2-1,TRBV4-1,NA,NA,CASSPLGPKSLRDNEQFF
TRBJ1-2,TRBV28,NA,NA,CASSLAVNYGYTF
TRBJ2-3,TRBV6-5,NA,NA,CASSYGSAQYF
TRBJ1-4,TRBV2,NA,TRBD1,CATVGTANEKLFF
TRBJ2-2,TRBV4-1,NA,TRBD1,CASSPGQGANTGELFF
TRBJ1-1,TRBV28,once,NA,CASTPGSPREKAFF
TRBJ1-4,TRBV7-9,NA,TRBD1,CASSQGQGVGEKLFF
TRBJ2-2,TRBV4-3,NA,NA,CASSQQGRAGELFF
NA,TRBV12-2,NA,NA,CASRLAPRRTGLYEQYF
TRBJ2-7,TRBV30,NA,TRBD1,CAWTPGQWPGEQYF
TRBJ1-2,TRBV7-2,once,TRBD1,CASSALRDRGDYGYTF
TRBJ2-3,TRBV10-1,once,TRBD2,CASSVAGGPDTQYF
TRBJ1-3,TRBV4-1,NA,TRBD1,CASSLGQGVEGNTIYF
TRBJ2-1,TRBV19,NA,NA,CASNWDSAYNEQFF
TRBJ1-1,TRBV6-6,NA,TRBD1,CASSSQGARPEAFF
TRBJ1-4,TRBV30,NA,TRBD1,CAWNRQGSGEKLFF
TRBJ1-2,TRBV18,NA,NA,CASSPRVLEVDWDGYTF
TRBJ2-1,TRBV2,NA,TRBD2,CASSEVRLAVYNEQFF
TRBJ1-4,TRBV18,NA,NA,CASSPSAGANEKLFF
TRBJ1-6,TRBV29-1,NA,NA,CSVGYGPNSPLHF
TRBJ1-1,TRBV6-1,NA,TRBD1,CASRGKGARAFF
TRBJ2-1,TRBV7-2,NA,NA,CASSPPGWGREQFF
TRBJ2-3,TRBV5-1,NA,NA,CASSFNTDTQYF
TRBJ2-3,TRBV6-1,NA,NA,CASYKWATTDTQYF
TRBJ1-3,TRBV7-9,NA,NA,CASSLRAWDIGSGNTIYF
TRBJ1-1,TRBV5-1,NA,TRBD1,CASSSESTGLVFF
TRBJ2-3,TRBV30,NA,NA,CAWSVRGSAQYF